The clone carrying this T cell receptor beta chain was detected ten times or more. The antigen remains unidentified. Time point reported: persistent/refractory GD, antithyroid drugs over 5 years with positive TRAb. RNA from PBMCs was the source of the TCR library. Libraries of TCR beta came from iRepertoire HTBI primers plus Arm-PCR of CDR3 regions. TCRdb ran MiXCR on the multiplex PCR reads and lists one entry per CDR3 protein. The sample records hundreds of thousands of distinct CDR3 sequences, 20% being singletons. The sample is drawn from a study of regulatory T cells in long-lasting Graves disease. Findings and caveats of the study: Thyroid tissue went unexamined; only peripheral blood was analyzed.

The receptor's source is a female donor with Graves disease. Source: peripheral blood mononuclear cells (PBMCs), taken when the disease was refractory, from a patient treated with antithyroid drugs.

The CDR3 region has the DNA TGTGCCAGCAGTTCCCCCCGGGACAGTGAGCAGTACTTC. Protein sequence: CASSSPRDSEQYF. The chain is built from TRBV12-3 or TRBV12-4 and TRBJ2-7, with 7 bases identical to TRBD1. Trimming cost V 4 bases and J 7 bases; bases outside gene matches: 7. CDR3 length: 13 amino acids.